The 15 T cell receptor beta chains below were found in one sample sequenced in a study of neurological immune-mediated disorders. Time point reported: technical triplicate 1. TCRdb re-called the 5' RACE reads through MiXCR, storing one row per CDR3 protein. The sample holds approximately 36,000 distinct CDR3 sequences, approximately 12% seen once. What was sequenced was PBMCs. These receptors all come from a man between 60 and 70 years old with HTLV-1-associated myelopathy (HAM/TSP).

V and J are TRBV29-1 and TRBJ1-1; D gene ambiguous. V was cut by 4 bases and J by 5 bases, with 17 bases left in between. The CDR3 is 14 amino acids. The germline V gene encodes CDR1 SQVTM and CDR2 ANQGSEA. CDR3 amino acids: CSVVPVHGRTEAFF. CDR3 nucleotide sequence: TGCAGCGTTGTCCCAGTGCATGGGCGGACTGAAGCTTTCTTT.

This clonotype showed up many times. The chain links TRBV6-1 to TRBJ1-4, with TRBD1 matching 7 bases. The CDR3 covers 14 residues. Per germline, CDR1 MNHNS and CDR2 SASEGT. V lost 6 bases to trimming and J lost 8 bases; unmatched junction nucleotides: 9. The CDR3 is CASSPDRAGEKLFF. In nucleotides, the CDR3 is TGTGCCAGCAGCCCCGACAGGGCCGGGGAAAAACTGTTTTTT.

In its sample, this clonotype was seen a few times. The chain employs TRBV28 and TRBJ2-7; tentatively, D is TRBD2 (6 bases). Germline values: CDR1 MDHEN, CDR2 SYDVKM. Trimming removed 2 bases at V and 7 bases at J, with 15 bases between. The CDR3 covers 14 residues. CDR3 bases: TGTGCCAGCAGTTTAAGGAGGGCCGATGGAGAGCAGTACTTC. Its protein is CASSLRRADGEQYF.

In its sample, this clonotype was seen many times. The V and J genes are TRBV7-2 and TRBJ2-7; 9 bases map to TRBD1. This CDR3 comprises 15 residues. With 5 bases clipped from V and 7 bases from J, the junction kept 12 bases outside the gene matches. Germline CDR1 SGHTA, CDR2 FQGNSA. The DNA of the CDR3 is TGTGCCAGCAGCGCGCAACAGGGGGCGCAGGGTGAGCAGTACTTC. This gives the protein CASSAQQGAQGEQYF.

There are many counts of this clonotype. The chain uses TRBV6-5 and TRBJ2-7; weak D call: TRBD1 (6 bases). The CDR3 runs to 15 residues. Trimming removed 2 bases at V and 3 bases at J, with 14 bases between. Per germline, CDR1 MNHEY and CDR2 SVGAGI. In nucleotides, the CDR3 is TGTGCCAGCAGTTACACAACAGGGTATGGCTACGAGCAGTACTTC. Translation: CASSYTTGYGYEQYF.

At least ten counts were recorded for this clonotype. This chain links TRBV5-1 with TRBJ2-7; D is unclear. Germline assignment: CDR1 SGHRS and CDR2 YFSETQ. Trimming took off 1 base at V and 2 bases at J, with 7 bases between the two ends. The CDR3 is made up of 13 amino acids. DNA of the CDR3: TGCGCCAGCAGCTTGAAACAAGCCTACGAGCAGTACTTC. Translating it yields CASSLKQAYEQYF.

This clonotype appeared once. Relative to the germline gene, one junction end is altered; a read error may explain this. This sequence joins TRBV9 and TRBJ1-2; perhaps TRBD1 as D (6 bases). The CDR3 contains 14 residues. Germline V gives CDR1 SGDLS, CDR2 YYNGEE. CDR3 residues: CASSVVASRGSGLF. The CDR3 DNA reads TGTGCCAGCAGCGTCGTGGCCTCAAGGGGGTCAGGGTTGTTC.

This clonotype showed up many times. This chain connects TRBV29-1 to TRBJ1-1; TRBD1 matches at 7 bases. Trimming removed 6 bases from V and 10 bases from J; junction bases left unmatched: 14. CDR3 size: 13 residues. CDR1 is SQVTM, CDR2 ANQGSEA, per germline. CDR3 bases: TGCAGCGTAGGGGGGGACAGCAAACGTGGAGCTTTCTTT. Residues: CSVGGDSKRGAFF.

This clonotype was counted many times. The CDR3 coding sequence is TGCGCCAGCACCCAAAGACAGGGGGACACCGGGGAGCTGTTTTTT. Protein sequence: CASTQRQGDTGELFF. This chain links TRBV5-1 with TRBJ2-2, with 9 bases aligning to TRBD1. The germline gives CDR1 SGHRS, CDR2 YFSETQ. The CDR3 loop spans 15 amino acids. V was clipped by 6 bases and J by 3 bases; unmatched bases: 6.

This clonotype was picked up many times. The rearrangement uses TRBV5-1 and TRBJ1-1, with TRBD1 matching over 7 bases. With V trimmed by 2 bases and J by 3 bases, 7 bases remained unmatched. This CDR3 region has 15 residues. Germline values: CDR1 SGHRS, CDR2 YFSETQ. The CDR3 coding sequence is TGCGCCAGCAGCTTTTACGGCAGGGGGGACACTGAAGCTTTCTTT. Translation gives CASSFYGRGDTEAFF.

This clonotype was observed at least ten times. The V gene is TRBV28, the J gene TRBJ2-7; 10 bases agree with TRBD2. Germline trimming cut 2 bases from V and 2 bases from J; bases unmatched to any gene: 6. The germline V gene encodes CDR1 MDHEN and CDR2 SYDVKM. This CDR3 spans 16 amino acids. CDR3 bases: TGTGCCAGCAGTTTAATCGTAGCGGGGGGTACCTACGAGCAGTACTTC. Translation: CASSLIVAGGTYEQYF.

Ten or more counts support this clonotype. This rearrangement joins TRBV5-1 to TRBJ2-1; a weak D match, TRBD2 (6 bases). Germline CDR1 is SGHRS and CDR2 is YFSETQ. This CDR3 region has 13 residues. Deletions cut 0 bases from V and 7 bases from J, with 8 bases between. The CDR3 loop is CASSLGEANEQFF. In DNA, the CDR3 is TGCGCCAGCAGCTTGGGGGAGGCGAATGAGCAGTTCTTC.

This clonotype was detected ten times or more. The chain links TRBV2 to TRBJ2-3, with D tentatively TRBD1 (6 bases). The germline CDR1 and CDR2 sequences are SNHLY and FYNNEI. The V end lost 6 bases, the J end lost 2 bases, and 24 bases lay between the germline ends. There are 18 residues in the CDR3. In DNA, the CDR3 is TGTGCCAGCAGAGGCCAGGGGTCGACCCGCCGACACACAGATACGCAGTATTTT. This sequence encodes CASRGQGSTRRHTDTQYF.

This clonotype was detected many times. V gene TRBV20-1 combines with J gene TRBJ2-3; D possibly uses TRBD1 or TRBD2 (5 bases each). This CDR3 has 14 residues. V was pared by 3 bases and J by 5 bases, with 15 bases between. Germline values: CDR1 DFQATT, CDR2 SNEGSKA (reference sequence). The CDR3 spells CSARGRKGQDTQYF. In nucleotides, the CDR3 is TGCAGTGCTAGGGGACGGAAGGGGCAAGATACGCAGTATTTT.

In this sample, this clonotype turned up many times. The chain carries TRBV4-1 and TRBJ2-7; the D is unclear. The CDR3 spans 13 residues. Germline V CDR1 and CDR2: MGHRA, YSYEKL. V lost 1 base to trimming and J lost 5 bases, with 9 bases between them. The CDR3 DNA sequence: TGCGCCAGCAGCCAAGTCCCCGAGGACGAGCAGTACTTC. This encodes CASSQVPEDEQYF.